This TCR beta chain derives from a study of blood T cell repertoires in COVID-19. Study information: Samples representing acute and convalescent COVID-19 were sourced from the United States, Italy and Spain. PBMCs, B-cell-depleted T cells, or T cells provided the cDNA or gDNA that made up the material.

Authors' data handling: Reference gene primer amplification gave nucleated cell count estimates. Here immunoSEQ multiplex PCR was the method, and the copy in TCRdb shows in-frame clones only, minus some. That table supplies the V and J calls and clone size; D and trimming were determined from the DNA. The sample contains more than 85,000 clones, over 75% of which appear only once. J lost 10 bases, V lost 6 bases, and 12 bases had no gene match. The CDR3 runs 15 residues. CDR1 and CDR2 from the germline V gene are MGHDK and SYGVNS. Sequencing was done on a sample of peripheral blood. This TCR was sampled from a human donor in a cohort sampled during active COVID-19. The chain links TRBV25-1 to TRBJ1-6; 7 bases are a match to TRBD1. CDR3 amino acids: CASSDRQGPLSPLHF. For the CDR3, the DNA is TGTGCCAGCAGCGACCGACAGGGTCCATTGTCACCCCTCCACTTT.